This T cell receptor (beta chain) emerged from a study of blood T cell dynamics during melanoma immunotherapy. Sequencing was performed with immunoSEQ multiplex PCR; in TCRdb, only in-frame clones are kept and a portion is missing. The data show some 16,000 clones, about 94% seen once. Stated time point: week 3, after first cycle of checkpoint inhibitor. This sequence was found in a human donor with melanoma. The sequencing here drew on effector memory CD8+ T cells from blood, taken from a patient treated with checkpoint blockade.

Written as DNA, the CDR3 is TGTGCCAGCAGTTGGGGGCAGGACGAGCAGTACTTC. This translates into CASSWGQDEQYF. The chain joins TRBV7-9 to TRBJ2-7; TRBD1 might be the D (6 bases). Germline assignment: CDR1 SEHNR and CDR2 FQNEAQ (reference sequence). CDR3 length equals 12 residues. The V gene lost 6 bases and the J gene lost 5 bases, with 11 bases spanning the gap.